The clone carrying this TCR beta chain is medium-sized. TCRdb processed the RT-PCR reads anew with MiXCR; each CDR3 protein has one entry. The repertoire has some 1,700 distinct CDR3 sequences, less than 9.5% of them found once; the top ten carry 22%. The V gene end was trimmed by 4 bases and the J gene end by 4 bases; junction bases not matched to a gene: 5. Germline values: CDR1 SGHVS, CDR2 FNYEAQ. The CDR3 spans 16 residues. This specimen belongs to a study of immune reconstitution after stem cell transplant in scleroderma. Sampling took place before or after autologous hematopoietic stem cell transplantation (not recorded which). This sequence joins TRBV7-6 and TRBJ2-2, with 11 bases identical to TRBD1. The TCR sequence derives from a male donor with systemic sclerosis. As DNA, the CDR3 is TGTGCCAGCAGCTCGGCAGGGACAGGGGGCACCGGGGAGCTGTTTTTT. It is translated as CASSSAGTGGTGELFF.